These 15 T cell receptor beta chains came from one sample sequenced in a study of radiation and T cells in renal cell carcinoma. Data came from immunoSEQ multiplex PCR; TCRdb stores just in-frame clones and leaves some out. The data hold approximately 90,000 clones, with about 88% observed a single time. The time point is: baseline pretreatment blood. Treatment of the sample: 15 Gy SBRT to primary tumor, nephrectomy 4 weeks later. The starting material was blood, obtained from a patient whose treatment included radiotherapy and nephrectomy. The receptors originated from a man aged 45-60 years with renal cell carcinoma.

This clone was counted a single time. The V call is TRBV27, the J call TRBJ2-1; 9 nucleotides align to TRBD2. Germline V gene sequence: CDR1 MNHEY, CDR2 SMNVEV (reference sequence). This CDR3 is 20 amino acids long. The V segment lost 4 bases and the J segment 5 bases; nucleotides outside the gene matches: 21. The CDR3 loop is CASSSRAGGLSSYLDNEQFF. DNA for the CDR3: TGTGCCAGCAGTTCCAGAGCGGGGGGACTATCCTCATACCTCGACAATGAGCAGTTCTTC.

The CDR3 nucleotides are TGTGCCAGCAGCTTAAATACCCTCGTCGGAGAGACCCAGTACTTC. It is translated as CASSLNTLVGETQYF. This sequence joins TRBV7-6 and TRBJ2-5; D ambiguous. The germline V gene has CDR1 SGHVS and CDR2 FNYEAQ. This CDR3 has 15 amino acids. Trimming stripped 2 bases from V and 4 bases from J, with 14 bases between.

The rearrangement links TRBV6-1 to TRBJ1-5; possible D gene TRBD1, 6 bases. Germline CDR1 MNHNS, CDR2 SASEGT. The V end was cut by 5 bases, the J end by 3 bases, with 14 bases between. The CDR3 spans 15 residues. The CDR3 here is CASSMLDRANQPQHF. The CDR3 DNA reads TGTGCCAGCAGTATGCTGGACAGAGCCAATCAGCCCCAGCATTTT.

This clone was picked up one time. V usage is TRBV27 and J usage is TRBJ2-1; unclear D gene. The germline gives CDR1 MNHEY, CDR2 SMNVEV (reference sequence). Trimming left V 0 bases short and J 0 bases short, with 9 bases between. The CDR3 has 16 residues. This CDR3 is CASSLSGVSSYNEQFF. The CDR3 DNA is TGTGCCAGCAGTTTATCGGGCGTCTCCTCCTACAATGAGCAGTTCTTC.

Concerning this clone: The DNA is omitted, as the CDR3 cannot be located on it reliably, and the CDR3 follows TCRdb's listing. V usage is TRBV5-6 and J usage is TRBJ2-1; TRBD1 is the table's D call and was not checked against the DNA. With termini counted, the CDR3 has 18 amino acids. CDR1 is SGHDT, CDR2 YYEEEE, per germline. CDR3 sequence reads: CASSSTLGTILPPNEQFF.

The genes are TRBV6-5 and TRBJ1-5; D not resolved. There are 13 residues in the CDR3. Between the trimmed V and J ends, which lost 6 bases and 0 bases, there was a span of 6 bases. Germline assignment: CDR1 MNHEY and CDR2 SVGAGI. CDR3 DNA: TGTGCCAGCAGACTCGATAGCAATCAGCCCCAGCATTTT. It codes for CASRLDSNQPQHF.

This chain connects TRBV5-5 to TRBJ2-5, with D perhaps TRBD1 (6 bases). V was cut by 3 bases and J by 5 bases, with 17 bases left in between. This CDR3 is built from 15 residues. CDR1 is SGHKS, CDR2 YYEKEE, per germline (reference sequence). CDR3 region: CASSWGPQGRETQYF. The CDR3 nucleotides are TGTGCCAGCAGCTGGGGACCACAGGGCCGCGAGACCCAGTACTTC.

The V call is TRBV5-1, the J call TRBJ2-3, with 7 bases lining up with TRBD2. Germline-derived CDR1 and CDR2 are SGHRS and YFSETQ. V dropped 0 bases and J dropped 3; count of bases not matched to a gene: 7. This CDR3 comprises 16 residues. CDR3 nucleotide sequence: TGCGCCAGCAGCTTGGGGACTAGTACGGGGACAGATACGCAGTATTTT. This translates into CASSLGTSTGTDTQYF.

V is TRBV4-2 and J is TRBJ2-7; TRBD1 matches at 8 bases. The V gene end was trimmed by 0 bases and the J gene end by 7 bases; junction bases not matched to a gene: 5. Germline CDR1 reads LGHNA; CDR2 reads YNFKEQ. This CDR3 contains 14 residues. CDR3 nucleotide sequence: TGTGCCAGCAGCCAAGATCAGGGGGCAGGGGAGCAGTACTTC. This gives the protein CASSQDQGAGEQYF.

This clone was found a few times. CDR3 coding DNA: TGTGCCAGTACCCCGGGACAGGGTACAGATACGCAGTATTTT. Residues: CASTPGQGTDTQYF. The V gene is TRBV19, the J gene TRBJ2-3, with 9 nucleotides matching TRBD1. With 7 bases clipped from V and 3 bases from J, the junction kept 5 bases outside the gene matches. The CDR3 covers 14 residues. Germline V lookup: CDR1 LNHDA, CDR2 SQIVND (reference sequence). Using reference TRBV19 and TRBJ2-3 for the parts outside the CDR3, the full variable domain is DGGITQSPKYLFRKEGQNVTLSCEQNLNHDAMYWYRQDPGQGLRLIYYSQIVNDFQKGDIAEGYSVSREKKESFPLTVTSAQKNPTAFYLCASTPGQGTDTQYFGPGTRLTVL.

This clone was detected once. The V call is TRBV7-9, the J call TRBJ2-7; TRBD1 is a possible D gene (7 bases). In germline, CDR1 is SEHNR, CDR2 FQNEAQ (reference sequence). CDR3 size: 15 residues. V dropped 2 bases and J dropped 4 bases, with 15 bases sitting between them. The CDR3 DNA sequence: TGTGCCAGCAGCTTACAGGGGGGAACTACTTACGAGCAGTACTTC. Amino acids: CASSLQGGTTYEQYF.

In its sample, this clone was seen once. CDR3 in DNA: TGTGCCAGCAGCTATGGACAACTCTACAATGAGCAGTTCTTC. Amino acid sequence: CASSYGQLYNEQFF. The chain joins TRBV7-3 to TRBJ2-1; tentative D call: TRBD1 (5 bases). V was trimmed by 4 bases and J by 3 bases, leaving 10 bases between them. The CDR3 extends over 14 amino acids. Looked up from germline, CDR1 is SGHTA and CDR2 is FQGTGA. The whole variable domain, filled in from reference TRBV7-3 and TRBJ2-1, reads GAGVSQTPSNKVTEKGKYVELRCDPISGHTALYWYRQSLGQGPEFLIYFQGTGAADDSGLPNDRFFAVRPEGSVSTLKIQRTERGDSAVYLCASSYGQLYNEQFFGPGTRLTVL.

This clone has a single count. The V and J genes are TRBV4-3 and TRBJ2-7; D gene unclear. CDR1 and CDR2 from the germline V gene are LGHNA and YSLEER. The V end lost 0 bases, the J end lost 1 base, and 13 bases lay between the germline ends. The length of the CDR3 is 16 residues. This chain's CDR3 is CASSQDRSGKSYEQYF. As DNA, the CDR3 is TGCGCCAGCAGCCAAGATCGAAGTGGAAAGTCCTACGAGCAGTACTTC.

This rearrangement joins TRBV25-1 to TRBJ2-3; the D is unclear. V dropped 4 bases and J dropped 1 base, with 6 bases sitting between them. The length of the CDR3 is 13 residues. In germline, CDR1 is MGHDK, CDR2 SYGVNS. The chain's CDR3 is CASSAGGTDTQYF. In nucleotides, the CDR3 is TGTGCCAGCAGTGCTGGGGGCACAGATACGCAGTATTTT.

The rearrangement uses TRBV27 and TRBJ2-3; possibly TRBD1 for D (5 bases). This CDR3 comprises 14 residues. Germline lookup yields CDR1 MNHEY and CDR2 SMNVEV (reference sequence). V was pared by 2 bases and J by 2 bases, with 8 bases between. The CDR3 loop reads CASSLRTSTDTQYF. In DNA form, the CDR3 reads TGTGCCAGCAGTTTAAGGACATCCACAGATACGCAGTATTTT.